These 30 T cell receptor beta chains were sequenced from one sample in a study of spatial heterogeneity in lung cancer. TCRdb processed the 5' RACE reads anew with MiXCR; each CDR3 protein has one entry. The data show a few thousand distinct CDR3 sequences, around 3.3% seen once. Stated time point: sample taken at primary tumor resection. The specimen comprised lung tissue, sampled at surgery. The source of these receptors is a human donor with early-stage non-small cell lung cancer.

Relative to its sample, this clonotype is medium-sized. For a library built for alpha chains, this beta chain is a stray read; little rests on its size. The chain has TRBV7-6 and TRBJ2-3, with TRBD2 matching over 11 bases. The CDR3 has 16 amino acids. The junction had 7 bases not matched to a gene; V was cut back by 5 bases and J by 3 bases. Per germline, CDR1 SGHVS and CDR2 FNYEAQ. In nucleotides, the CDR3 is TGTGCCAGCAGCAACCCCGGGACTAGCGGTACAGATACGCAGTATTTT. This gives the protein CASSNPGTSGTDTQYF.

This clonotype was observed a handful of times. Because this beta chain is a stray read in a library intended to capture alpha chains, its abundance should not be given much weight. V and J are TRBV7-3 and TRBJ1-4, with 10 bases fitting TRBD1. There are 24 residues in the CDR3. Germline values: CDR1 SGHTA, CDR2 FQGTGA. V dropped 3 bases and J dropped 7; count of bases not matched to a gene: 32. The CDR3 protein is CASSFLRTLQSLEVAGTGVEKLFF. As DNA, the CDR3 is TGTGCCAGCAGCTTTCTAAGGACTCTACAAAGCTTAGAGGTCGCGGGGACAGGGGTTGAAAAACTGTTTTTT.

This clonotype ranks as medium-sized (0.01 to 0.1%). With the library built for alpha chains, this beta chain is off target and its frequency is not meaningful. V usage is TRBV4-1 and J usage is TRBJ1-3, with D possibly being TRBD1 (6 bases). This CDR3 region has 16 residues. Germline V lookup: CDR1 MGHRA, CDR2 YSYEKL. V was cut by 3 bases and J by 5 bases, with 17 bases left in between. CDR3 sequence reads: CASSHPLDQGRNTIYF. The CDR3 DNA reads as TGCGCCAGCAGCCATCCTCTAGACCAGGGGAGAAACACCATATATTTT.

By share, this clonotype counts as medium-sized. Within a library made for alpha chains, this beta chain is off target, and its count is uninformative. The chain employs TRBV20-1 and TRBJ2-3; the match to TRBD2 covers 9 bases. Per the germline V gene, CDR1 is DFQATT and CDR2 is SNEGSKA (reference sequence). The ends lost 6 bases at V and 7 bases at J; junction bases unmatched: 11. This CDR3 comprises 14 residues. The CDR3 sequence: CSAWDSGSLHTQYF. For the CDR3, the DNA is TGCAGTGCCTGGGATAGCGGGAGTCTACATACGCAGTATTTT.

Judged by abundance, this clonotype is medium-sized. Since it is a stray read in a library aimed at alpha chains, this beta chain has a size that is not meaningful. This chain connects TRBV4-1 to TRBJ1-2; TRBD1 might be the D (5 bases). With 8 bases removed from V and 8 bases from J, the gap between germline ends came to 18 bases. CDR1 is MGHRA and CDR2 is YSYEKL in the germline V gene. CDR3 size: 13 residues. CDR3 protein: CASAVQGGGGYTF. The CDR3 DNA sequence: TGCGCCAGCGCCGTTCAGGGTGGAGGAGGCTACACCTTC.

By proportion, this clonotype is medium-sized. This beta chain is an unintended read in a library built for alpha chains; its size means little. The chain couples TRBV7-9 to TRBJ1-2; 9 nucleotides line up with TRBD1. Germline V lookup: CDR1 SEHNR, CDR2 FQNEAQ (reference sequence). The ends lost 5 bases at V and 6 bases at J; junction bases unmatched: 16. The CDR3 loop spans 17 amino acids. The CDR3 spells CASSLQGARGSSDGYTF. The DNA for the CDR3 is TGTGCCAGCAGCCTACAGGGGGCGCGGGGGTCGTCGGATGGCTACACCTTC.

Sample share makes this clonotype medium-sized. This beta chain came through as a stray read in a library set up for alpha chains, and its size says little. V gene TRBV9 combines with J gene TRBJ2-3; D remains unclear. Trimming shortened V by 0 bases and J by 0 bases, and 8 bases separated the two germline ends. Germline V CDR1 and CDR2: SGDLS, YYNGEE. The CDR3 has 15 residues. CDR3 sequence reads: CASSVGLSSTDTQYF. In DNA form, the CDR3 reads TGTGCCAGCAGCGTAGGGCTCTCTAGCACAGATACGCAGTATTTT.

By share of the sample, this clonotype is medium-sized. Because the library targeted alpha chains, this beta chain is an off-target read whose size means little. The chain couples TRBV28 to TRBJ1-5; 7 bases align to TRBD1. Germline CDR1 and CDR2: MDHEN and SYDVKM. This CDR3 has 14 residues. The V gene end was trimmed by 4 bases and the J gene end by 0 bases; junction bases not matched to a gene: 0. CDR3 bases: TGTGCCAGCAGTTCAGGGGGTAGCAATCAGCCCCAGCATTTT. It is translated as CASSSGGSNQPQHF.

This clonotype is medium-sized by share. The library was built for alpha chains, so this beta chain is an off-target read and its size means little. The rearrangement links TRBV4-2 to TRBJ2-3, with TRBD2 matching 9 bases. CDR3 length equals 15 residues. V dropped 6 bases and J dropped 3; count of bases not matched to a gene: 7. Germline CDR1 LGHNA, CDR2 YNFKEQ. CDR3 DNA sequence: TGTGCCAGCAGTGGGACTAGCAGTTTGACAGATACGCAGTATTTT. Translated, it gives CASSGTSSLTDTQYF.

By sample fraction, this clonotype is medium-sized. Mismatch with germline at one junction end may stem from a read error. This beta chain slipped into a library made for alpha chains as a stray read, so its size is not meaningful. V is TRBV12-3 or TRBV12-4 and J is TRBJ2-4; D is perhaps TRBD1 or TRBD2 (6 bases each). The CDR3 covers 14 residues. CDR3 sequence: CASSLRGAKNIQYF. CDR3 DNA sequence: TGTGCCAGCAGTTTAAGGGGGGCCAAGAACATTCAGTACTTC.

This clonotype was detected ten times or more. A library prepared for alpha chains yielded this beta chain as an off-target read; its size is of little meaning. This rearrangement joins TRBV12-3 or TRBV12-4 to TRBJ2-3; TRBD2 matches at 13 bases. V was clipped by 4 bases and J by 2 bases; unmatched bases: 9. The CDR3 is made up of 18 amino acids. This CDR3 reads CASSSRLTSGGATDTQYF. The CDR3 DNA is TGTGCCAGCAGTTCTCGCCTTACTAGCGGGGGGGCCACAGATACGCAGTATTTT.

In its sample, this clonotype ranks as medium-sized (0.01 to 0.1%). This beta chain is an off-target read within a library intended for alpha chains, so its frequency means little. V gene TRBV7-2 combines with J gene TRBJ2-1; D remains unclear. The CDR3 is made up of 14 amino acids. Germline V gene data show CDR1 as SGHTA and CDR2 as FQGNSA. The V end lost 5 bases, the J end lost 6 bases, and 14 bases lay between the germline ends. The CDR3 sequence is CASSIQRQLNEQFF. The CDR3 nucleotides are TGTGCCAGCAGCATCCAACGGCAGCTCAATGAGCAGTTCTTC.

This clonotype is medium-sized by share. This beta chain was picked up by a library intended for alpha chains and is off target, so its count carries little meaning. V and J are TRBV19 and TRBJ2-2, with 11 bases matching TRBD1. With 7 bases clipped from V and 6 bases from J, the junction kept 16 bases outside the gene matches. The CDR3 is 18 amino acids. Germline lookup yields CDR1 LNHDA and CDR2 SQIVND (reference sequence). The CDR3 DNA sequence: TGTGCCAGTATAAGTCGTATCGTCGGACAGGGGGCATCCGGGGAGCTGTTTTTT. Translating it yields CASISRIVGQGASGELFF. Full variable domain (missing parts from reference TRBV19 and TRBJ2-2): DGGITQSPKYLFRKEGQNVTLSCEQNLNHDAMYWYRQDPGQGLRLIYYSQIVNDFQKGDIAEGYSVSREKKESFPLTVTSAQKNPTAFYLCASISRIVGQGASGELFFGEGSRLTVL.

In this sample, this clonotype is medium-sized. The library was prepared for alpha chains; this beta chain is a stray read, so its frequency means little. The chain carries TRBV3-1 and TRBJ1-1, with D uncertain. V lost 1 base to trimming and J lost 1 base, with 4 bases between them. Germline lookup yields CDR1 LGHDT and CDR2 YNNKEL (reference sequence). The CDR3 loop spans 13 amino acids. This CDR3 reads CASSQGRNTEAFF. CDR3 in DNA: TGTGCCAGCAGCCAAGGGCGGAACACTGAAGCTTTCTTT.

Within the sample, this clonotype is medium-sized (0.01 to 0.1%). This beta chain turned up in a library designed for alpha chains; as an off-target read, its abundance says little. V and J are TRBV7-2 and TRBJ2-1; D perhaps matches TRBD1 (6 bases). The CDR3 is 16 amino acids. The V and J ends lost 1 base and 0 bases respectively, with 10 bases between them. Germline V gene sequence: CDR1 SGHTA, CDR2 FQGNSA. CDR3 nucleotide sequence: TGTGCCAGCAGCTTAGGTAGGGGGAGCTCCTACAATGAGCAGTTCTTC. It is translated as CASSLGRGSSYNEQFF.

By share, this clonotype counts as medium-sized. This beta chain was picked up by a library intended for alpha chains and is off target, so its count carries little meaning. Written as DNA, the CDR3 is TGCGCCAGCAGCCAAGCCCGACAGGCACACTATGGCTACACCTTC. It specifies CASSQARQAHYGYTF. The chain combines TRBV4-3 with TRBJ1-2; D might be TRBD1 (6 bases). V was shortened by 1 base and J by 3 bases, with 12 bases between the two germline ends. The CDR3 runs to 15 residues. Germline values: CDR1 LGHNA, CDR2 YSLEER.

Relative to its sample, this clonotype is large. This beta chain was picked up by a library intended for alpha chains and is off target, so its count carries little meaning. The chain couples TRBV11-3 to TRBJ2-2; TRBD1 might be the D (6 bases). V lost 5 bases and J 1 base, leaving 11 bases between the germline ends. The CDR3 is 15 amino acids. Germline loops: CDR1 SGHNT, CDR2 YENEEA. The CDR3 sequence: CASSKTGMNTGELFF. In DNA, the CDR3 is TGTGCCAGCAGCAAGACAGGCATGAACACCGGGGAGCTGTTTTTT.

This clonotype is judged medium-sized. This beta chain is an off-target read within a library intended for alpha chains, so its frequency means little. The rearrangement uses TRBV6-5 and TRBJ2-2, with 8 positions matching TRBD2. Looked up from germline, CDR1 is MNHEY and CDR2 is SVGAGI. This CDR3 region has 15 residues. Losses at the gene ends were 6 bases for V and 6 bases for J; bases not matched to a gene: 9. The CDR3 loop reads CASSFSGEVPGELFF. DNA for the CDR3: TGTGCCAGCAGCTTTAGCGGGGAGGTCCCCGGGGAGCTGTTTTTT.

This clonotype qualifies as medium-sized. This beta chain slipped into a library made for alpha chains as a stray read, so its size is not meaningful. The rearrangement uses TRBV7-9 and TRBJ1-1; D not resolved. This CDR3 is built from 14 residues. Germline V CDR1 and CDR2: SEHNR, FQNEAQ (reference sequence). V dropped 8 bases and J dropped 0 bases, with 13 bases sitting between them. CDR3 DNA: TGTGCCAGCGCAGTCGGAAGGGTGAACACTGAAGCTTTCTTT. Residues: CASAVGRVNTEAFF.

This clonotype has just a few counts. As an off-target read in a library built for alpha chains, this beta chain has a frequency of little significance. The V gene is TRBV30, the J gene TRBJ1-4; possible D gene TRBD1, 5 bases. Trimming shortened V by 4 bases and J by 8 bases, and 14 bases separated the two germline ends. Germline CDR1 and CDR2: GTSNPN and SVGIG (reference sequence). The CDR3 runs to 13 residues. The CDR3: CAWTGTLGEKLFF. The CDR3 DNA reads TGTGCCTGGACCGGGACGTTGGGAGAAAAACTGTTTTTT.

This clonotype is medium-sized by share. Since it is a stray read in a library aimed at alpha chains, this beta chain has a size that is not meaningful. This chain joins TRBV6-5 and TRBJ2-3; 9 bases are shared with TRBD1. The J segment lost 6 bases and the V segment lost 10 bases, leaving 5 bases of the junction unmatched. The CDR3 is 12 residues long. Looked up from germline, CDR1 is MNHEY and CDR2 is SVGAGI. The CDR3 nucleotides are TGTGCCACTTGGGACAGGGTTGATACGCAGTATTTT. Translated: CATWDRVDTQYF.

By share, this clonotype counts as medium-sized. A library made for alpha chains picked up this beta chain off target, so its size means little. The rearrangement links TRBV6-1 to TRBJ1-5, with D possibly matching TRBD1 (6 bases). Germline V lookup: CDR1 MNHNS, CDR2 SASEGT. V dropped 2 bases and J dropped 1 base, with 9 bases sitting between them. This CDR3 is 15 amino acids long. DNA of the CDR3: TGTGCCAGCAGTGAATCGAGGGGGAGCAATCAGCCCCAGCATTTT. Translation: CASSESRGSNQPQHF.

Sample share makes this clonotype medium-sized. A library made for alpha chains picked up this beta chain off target, so its size means little. V is TRBV5-8 and J is TRBJ1-2, with D hard to call. This CDR3 contains 13 residues. V shed 1 base and J shed 4 bases, with 8 bases lying between them. The V gene's germline CDR1 is SGHTS and CDR2 YDEGEE. CDR3 DNA sequence: TGTGCCAGCAGCTTGCTAAACTCCTATGGCTACACCTTC. Its protein product is CASSLLNSYGYTF.

This clonotype was picked up many times. Because this beta chain is a stray read in a library intended to capture alpha chains, its abundance should not be given much weight. Here the CDR3 DNA reads TGTGCCAGCAGCCCCTACAGGGTTTCCTATAATTCACCCCTCCACTTT. It yields the protein CASSPYRVSYNSPLHF. This sequence joins TRBV7-8 and TRBJ1-6; tentatively, D is TRBD1 (6 bases). Germline CDR1 is SGHVS and CDR2 is FQNEAQ. V was trimmed by 5 bases and J by 1 base, leaving 12 bases between them. The CDR3 is 16 amino acids.

This clonotype was seen ten or more times. The size of this beta chain means little, since it is a stray read in a library made for alpha chains. This chain connects TRBV30 to TRBJ1-2, with D tentatively TRBD1 (6 bases). The CDR3 length is 13 residues. Germline V gene lookup returns CDR1 GTSNPN and CDR2 SVGIG (reference sequence). Trimming left V 0 bases short and J 5 bases short, with 10 bases between. Here the CDR3 DNA reads TGTGCCTGGAGTGTAGGGACAATATATGGCTACACCTTC. This translates into CAWSVGTIYGYTF.

This clonotype is medium-sized (0.01 to 0.1%). This beta chain is an off-target read within a library intended for alpha chains, so its frequency means little. The rearrangement uses TRBV7-8 and TRBJ2-5; TRBD1 matches at 7 bases. J was trimmed by 9 bases and V by 3 bases; bases with no gene match: 7. This CDR3 has 13 amino acids. The germline V gene encodes CDR1 SGHVS and CDR2 FQNEAQ. The CDR3 coding sequence is TGTGCCAGCAGCTTGGACAGGCCTGAGGCCCAGTACTTC. This encodes CASSLDRPEAQYF.

As for this clonotype: The library was designed around alpha chains, so this beta chain is a stray read whose abundance carries little weight. V is TRBV6-5 and J is TRBJ1-4; 9 nucleotides match TRBD1. V gave up 6 bases and J gave up 6 bases; unmatched junction bases: 8. Germline values: CDR1 MNHEY, CDR2 SVGAGI. The CDR3 sequence is 15 residues long. CDR3 DNA sequence: TGTGCCAGCAGGGACCGGGACAGGGAGTATGAAAAACTGTTTTTT. This codes for CASRDRDREYEKLFF.

A remark on this clonotype: This beta chain was picked up by a library intended for alpha chains and is off target, so its count carries little meaning. The chain employs TRBV20-1 and TRBJ1-6; D remains unclear. V gave up 3 bases and J gave up 2 bases, with 5 bases separating them. There are 13 residues in the CDR3. CDR1 is DFQATT, CDR2 SNEGSKA, per germline (reference sequence). CDR3 region: CSARDPYNSPLHF. The CDR3 nucleotides are TGCAGTGCTAGGGATCCCTATAATTCACCCCTCCACTTT.

Sample share makes this clonotype medium-sized. Because this beta chain is a stray read in a library intended to capture alpha chains, its abundance should not be given much weight. This sequence joins TRBV6-2 or TRBV6-3 and TRBJ2-7, with TRBD2 as a possible D gene (6 bases). Germline lookup yields CDR1 MNHEY and CDR2 SVGEGT. V dropped 6 bases and J dropped 2 bases, with 11 bases sitting between them. There are 13 residues in the CDR3. CDR3 nucleotides: TGTGCCAGCAGCCCTAGCGTCACCTACGAGCAGTACTTC. Translation: CASSPSVTYEQYF.

The table lists this clonotype with many counts. This beta chain was picked up by a library intended for alpha chains and is off target, so its count carries little meaning. J is TRBJ2-5 and V is TRBV10-3, with 10 bases aligning to TRBD2. This CDR3 region has 13 residues. Looked up from germline, CDR1 is ENHRY and CDR2 is SYGVKD. V dropped 4 bases and J dropped 4; count of bases not matched to a gene: 0. CDR3 nucleotides: TGTGCCATCAGTGCTAGCGGGGGAGAGACCCAGTACTTC. Its translation: CAISASGGETQYF.